This T cell receptor (beta chain) was recovered during a study of blood T cell repertoires in COVID-19. Germline V gene lookup returns CDR1 SEHNR and CDR2 FQNEAQ (reference sequence). CDR3 length equals 12 residues. Trimming took off 1 base at V and 5 bases at J, with 5 bases between the two ends. Per the authors' pipeline: Quantification of nucleated cells was approximated via reference gene primer amplification. Some clones are missing from TCRdb's copy, which holds only in-frame ones; the method was immunoSEQ multiplex PCR. The V and J calls and clone size are taken from that table; D and trimming were inferred from the DNA. The sample has roughly 190,000 clones, 75% to 85% seen once.

The source material was PBMCs or T cells enriched from blood (not recorded which). The rearrangement joins TRBV7-9 to TRBJ1-1; D is unclear. This receptor was identified in a woman aged 50 to 60 with acute COVID-19. The DNA for the CDR3 is TGTGCCAGCAGCTTAGAGACAACTGAAGCTTTCTTT. Its translation is CASSLETTEAFF. The full variable domain, in which reference TRBV7-9 and TRBJ1-1 provide the parts outside the CDR3, is DTGVSQNPRHKITKRGQNVTFRCDPISEHNRLYWYRQTLGQGPEFLTYFQNEAQLEKSRLLSDRFSAERPKGSFSTLEIQRTEQGDSAMYLCASSLETTEAFFGQGTRLTVV.